One and the same sample provided the 29 T cell receptor beta chains below, sequenced in a study of PD-1 blockade in classical Hodgkin lymphoma. Exposure to brentuximab vedotin varied, and each patient had relapsed following autologous stem cell transplantation. The repertoire was sequenced with immunoSEQ multiplex PCR; TCRdb's copy has only in-frame clones and lacks some. The repertoire consists of 25,000 to 35,000 clones, with over 70% occurring once and the leading ten covering almost 4%. Sample: peripheral blood mononuclear cells (PBMCs), taken before the second cycle of nivolumab. These receptors all come from a human donor with classical Hodgkin lymphoma.

Of note for this clone: A much larger clone sits a single nucleotide away, making a read error possible. Other DNA sequences in the sample encode the same CDR3. The chain is built from TRBV7-3 and TRBJ2-5; 13 nucleotides match TRBD2. The length of the CDR3 is 14 residues. Germline loops: CDR1 SGHTA, CDR2 FQGTGA. CDR3 amino acids: CASSPGLAGETQYF. CDR3 nucleotides: TGTGCCAGCAGCCCCGGACTAGCGGGAGAGACTCAGTACTTC.

The rearrangement joins TRBV19 to TRBJ2-5, with unresolved D. Trimming stripped 6 bases from V and 0 bases from J, with 11 bases between. CDR3 length equals 14 residues. Germline V lookup: CDR1 LNHDA, CDR2 SQIVND (reference sequence). Here the CDR3 reads CASSPYRNQETQYF. The CDR3 bases are TGTGCCAGTAGCCCTTACAGAAACCAAGAGACCCAGTACTTC.

As regards this clone: The DNA is omitted, as the CDR3 cannot be located on it reliably, and the CDR3 follows TCRdb's listing. The CDR3 protein is CATLCYDCGGYEQYF. The V call is TRBV6-9, the J call TRBJ2-7; the table's D call, TRBD2, has no DNA check behind it. Inclusive of both ends, the CDR3 amounts to 15 amino acids. Germline values: CDR1 MNHGY, CDR2 SVAAGI.

The V call is TRBV6-5, the J call TRBJ1-2, with 7 bases aligning to TRBD1. This CDR3 is 15 amino acids long. V lost 6 bases, J lost 2 bases, and 9 bases stayed unmatched. The germline CDR1 and CDR2 sequences are MNHEY and SVGAGI. The CDR3 DNA sequence: TGTGCCAGCAGACCTCCCGGGACAGAGAACTATGGCTACACCTTC. Amino acids: CASRPPGTENYGYTF.

This chain joins TRBV6-1 and TRBJ1-3; D gene uncertain. The germline gives CDR1 MNHNS, CDR2 SASEGT. The ends were cut back, 7 bases at V and 0 bases at J, with 4 bases in the middle. The CDR3 extends over 12 amino acids. The CDR3 DNA reads as TGTGCCAGCAATGACTCTGGAAACACCATATATTTT. Residues: CASNDSGNTIYF.

The rearrangement uses TRBV10-2 and TRBJ1-5; TRBD1 might be the D (6 bases). V was clipped by 3 bases and J by 5 bases, with 11 bases between them. The germline V gene encodes CDR1 WSHSY and CDR2 SAAADI. CDR3 length: 14 amino acids. The CDR3 spells CASSEGGQYQPQHF. The CDR3, as DNA: TGCGCCAGCAGTGAAGGGGGGCAGTATCAGCCCCAGCATTTT.

This sequence joins TRBV27 and TRBJ2-7, with D uncertain. There are 14 residues in the CDR3. Trimming pared 6 bases from V and 0 bases from J, leaving 12 bases between. Germline V gene data show CDR1 as MNHEY and CDR2 as SMNVEV (reference sequence). CDR3 sequence: CASSDTLTSYEQYF. CDR3 DNA sequence: TGTGCCAGCAGCGACACACTAACCTCCTACGAGCAGTACTTC.

The V and J genes are TRBV4-1 and TRBJ2-5, with D perhaps assigned TRBD1 or TRBD2 (6 bases each). V lost 6 bases to trimming and J lost 1 base, with 15 bases between them. From germline, CDR1 is MGHRA and CDR2 YSYEKL. The CDR3 covers 15 residues. CDR3 in amino acids: CASRGGAGVQETQYF. In DNA form, the CDR3 reads TGCGCCAGCAGAGGCGGGGCAGGGGTCCAAGAGACCCAGTACTTC.

The chain has TRBV5-4 and TRBJ2-1; 12 bases fit TRBD2. Germline CDR1 is SGHNT and CDR2 is YYREEE (reference sequence). The V segment lost 2 bases and the J segment 10 bases; nucleotides outside the gene matches: 7. The CDR3 spans 15 residues. DNA for the CDR3: TGTGCCAGCAGCTTTAGACTAGCGGGAGTCTGGGAGCAGTTCTTC. Its protein product is CASSFRLAGVWEQFF.

This rearrangement joins TRBV18 to TRBJ2-3, with D uncertain. In germline, CDR1 is KGHSH, CDR2 LQKENI. This CDR3 has 14 amino acids. Trimming pared 2 bases from V and 6 bases from J, leaving 12 bases between. CDR3 coding DNA: TGTGCCAGCTCACCAGTCGCGATTGGGGATACGCAGTATTTT. This translates into CASSPVAIGDTQYF.

This clone was seen a few times. This chain connects TRBV7-2 to TRBJ1-5; D unclear. V lost 0 bases to trimming and J lost 8 bases, with 5 bases between them. This CDR3 is built from 12 residues. Germline V gene sequence: CDR1 SGHTA, CDR2 FQGNSA. CDR3 coding DNA: TGTGCCAGCAGCTTAGCCAAGGAGCCCCAGCATTTT. Its protein is CASSLAKEPQHF.

J is TRBJ2-7 and V is TRBV5-4, with 8 bases aligning to TRBD1. With V trimmed by 4 bases and J by 3 bases, 9 bases remained unmatched. Germline assignment: CDR1 SGHNT and CDR2 YYREEE (reference sequence). This CDR3 is built from 15 residues. The CDR3 loop is CASSGAGGLIYEQYF. CDR3 coding DNA: TGTGCCAGCAGCGGGGCAGGGGGCTTGATCTACGAGCAGTACTTC.

The chain links TRBV29-1 to TRBJ1-1; D may be TRBD1 (6 bases). CDR1 SQVTM and CDR2 ANQGSEA come from the germline V gene. This CDR3 is 14 amino acids long. V lost 5 bases, J lost 6 bases, and 19 bases lay in between. The CDR3 DNA follows: TGCAGCGTTTCAAGGGGGGCAGGGCGGGCTGAAGCTTTCTTT. Its translation is CSVSRGAGRAEAFF.

V and J are TRBV7-9 and TRBJ1-4; D might be TRBD1 (6 bases). CDR3 length: 15 amino acids. V shed 1 base and J shed 7 bases, with 13 bases lying between them. Germline-derived CDR1 and CDR2 are SEHNR and FQNEAQ (reference sequence). The CDR3 DNA sequence: TGTGCCAGCAGCTTAGACAGGGCCCAGGGTGAAAAACTGTTTTTT. Amino acid sequence: CASSLDRAQGEKLFF. Filled out from reference TRBV7-9 and TRBJ1-4, the complete variable domain reads DTGVSQNPRHKITKRGQNVTFRCDPISEHNRLYWYRQTLGQGPEFLTYFQNEAQLEKSRLLSDRFSAERPKGSFSTLEIQRTEQGDSAMYLCASSLDRAQGEKLFFGSGTQLSVL.

The chain uses TRBV30 and TRBJ1-2; a weak D match, TRBD1 (5 bases). The V gene's germline CDR1 is GTSNPN and CDR2 SVGIG (reference sequence). CDR3 length: 14 amino acids. The V and J ends lost 3 bases and 1 base respectively, with 12 bases between them. CDR3 sequence (DNA): TGTGCCTGGAGCTACCCGGGGCGTAACTATGGCTACACCTTC. Encoded protein: CAWSYPGRNYGYTF. Full variable domain (rest looked up from reference TRBV30 and TRBJ1-2): SQTIHQWPATLVQPVGSPLSLECTVEGTSNPNLYWYRQAAGRGLQLLFYSVGIGQISSEVPQNLSASRPQDRQFILSSKKLLLSDSGFYLCAWSYPGRNYGYTFGSGTRLTVV.

The chain has TRBV28 and TRBJ1-6, with a tentative D call TRBD1 (5 bases). Per germline, CDR1 MDHEN and CDR2 SYDVKM. This CDR3 has 15 residues. Trimming left V 3 bases short and J 7 bases short, with 13 bases between. The CDR3 loop reads CASSLLGDLNSPLHF. The CDR3 nucleotides read TGTGCCAGCAGTTTGTTGGGGGACTTAAATTCACCCCTCCACTTT.

The rearrangement joins TRBV7-8 to TRBJ2-3; TRBD2 might be the D (6 bases). Trimming shortened V by 4 bases and J by 2 bases, and 16 bases separated the two germline ends. Germline V gene lookup returns CDR1 SGHVS and CDR2 FQNEAQ. CDR3 length equals 16 residues. The CDR3 DNA reads as TGTGCCAGCAGCTCGGGACTGGTTACATACACAGATACGCAGTATTTT. Translated: CASSSGLVTYTDTQYF.

CDR3 in amino acids: CASSLEGGPNEQFF. CDR3 DNA sequence: TGTGCCAGCAGTTTGGAGGGGGGGCCGAATGAGCAGTTCTTC. The gene calls are TRBV28 and TRBJ2-1; D might be TRBD2 (7 bases). The germline V gene encodes CDR1 MDHEN and CDR2 SYDVKM. The CDR3 is made up of 14 amino acids. The V end lost 3 bases, the J end lost 7 bases, and 13 bases lay between the germline ends.

This chain joins TRBV5-8 and TRBJ1-1; TRBD1 aligns across 8 bases. This CDR3 is built from 14 residues. Germline trimming cut 4 bases from V and 5 bases from J; bases unmatched to any gene: 7. Germline values: CDR1 SGHTS, CDR2 YDEGEE. CDR3 loop: CASSIWTGRTEAFF. The CDR3 bases are TGTGCCAGCAGCATCTGGACAGGGCGAACTGAAGCTTTCTTT. The full variable domain, completed using reference TRBV5-8 and TRBJ1-1, is EAGVTQSPTHLIKTRGQQATLRCSPISGHTSVYWYQQALGLGLQFLLWYDEGEERNRGNFPPRFSGRQFPNYSSELNVNALELEDSALYLCASSIWTGRTEAFFGQGTRLTVV.

V and J are TRBV5-1 and TRBJ2-3; 13 bases line up with TRBD2. Trimming cost V 4 bases and J 5 bases; bases outside gene matches: 7. Germline V CDR1 and CDR2: SGHRS, YFSETQ. CDR3 length: 16 residues. CDR3 bases: TGCGCCAGCAGCCTAGGACTAGCGGGAGAAATAGATACGCAGTATTTT. Protein product: CASSLGLAGEIDTQYF.

The chain links TRBV7-6 to TRBJ1-6; D may be TRBD1 (5 bases). Germline CDR1 and CDR2: SGHVS and FNYEAQ. Trimming left V 2 bases short and J 7 bases short, with 15 bases between. The CDR3 spans 16 residues. CDR3 DNA sequence: TGTGCCAGCAGCTTACTTGGGTTGGGGGGAAATTCACCCCTCCACTTT. This gives the protein CASSLLGLGGNSPLHF.

The chain is built from TRBV2 and TRBJ1-1, with D tentatively TRBD1 (5 bases). The V gene lost 7 bases and the J gene lost 1 base, with 16 bases spanning the gap. This CDR3 is built from 15 residues. Germline CDR1 SNHLY, CDR2 FYNNEI. The CDR3 sequence is CASTGRGLGNTEAFF. CDR3 nucleotide sequence: TGTGCCAGCACGGGGCGGGGCCTGGGGAACACTGAAGCTTTCTTT.

This chain joins TRBV10-3 and TRBJ2-1; 10 positions agree with TRBD2. CDR1 and CDR2 (germline): ENHRY, SYGVKD. J lost 7 bases, V lost 6 bases, and 9 bases had no gene match. The CDR3 extends over 15 amino acids. The CDR3 DNA sequence: TGTGCCATCAGAAAAAGCGGGAGGGAACCTAATGAGCAGTTCTTC. This codes for CAIRKSGREPNEQFF.

This clone was counted a few times. The gene calls are TRBV4-2 and TRBJ1-6; TRBD1 is a possible D gene (6 bases). Trimming shortened V by 0 bases and J by 7 bases, and 13 bases separated the two germline ends. The CDR3 is 16 amino acids. Germline lookup yields CDR1 LGHNA and CDR2 YNFKEQ. The CDR3 DNA is TGTGCCAGCAGCCAAGATTGGGACACGACCAATTCACCCCTCCACTTT. Amino acid sequence: CASSQDWDTTNSPLHF.

The chain carries TRBV9 and TRBJ2-7; 13 nucleotides line up with TRBD2. The ends lost 4 bases at V and 4 bases at J; junction bases unmatched: 5. Germline V CDR1 and CDR2: SGDLS, YYNGEE. The CDR3 runs 15 residues. The CDR3 loop is CASSRTSGSVYEQYF. The CDR3 DNA reads TGTGCCAGCAGCCGGACTAGCGGGAGTGTATACGAGCAGTACTTC. Based on the CDR3 plus reference TRBV9 and TRBJ2-7, the full variable domain is DSGVTQTPKHLITATGQRVTLRCSPRSGDLSVYWYQQSLDQGLQFLIQYYNGEERAKGNILERFSAQQFPDLHSELNLSSLELGDSALYFCASSRTSGSVYEQYFGPGTRLTVT.

The CDR3 sequence is CASSEGGHPTDTQYF. CDR3 in DNA: TGTGCCAGCAGTGAAGGGGGACACCCCACAGATACGCAGTATTTT. This chain uses TRBV6-1 with TRBJ2-3, with D possibly being TRBD1 (6 bases). The CDR3 extends over 15 amino acids. In germline, CDR1 is MNHNS, CDR2 SASEGT. V was trimmed by 1 base and J by 2 bases, leaving 10 bases between them.

The V call is TRBV18, the J call TRBJ1-2, with D possibly TRBD1 on 5 matching bases. V was clipped by 4 bases and J by 4 bases, with 13 bases between them. This CDR3 has 14 amino acids. Germline-derived CDR1 and CDR2 are KGHSH and LQKENI. CDR3 in amino acids: CASSLAGGTYGYTF. CDR3 DNA: TGTGCCAGCTCACTAGCTGGGGGGACCTATGGCTACACCTTC.

The chain is built from TRBV6-5 and TRBJ1-4; D is ambiguous. The CDR3 length is 14 residues. Germline loops: CDR1 MNHEY, CDR2 SVGAGI. Between the trimmed V and J ends, which lost 0 bases and 7 bases, there was a span of 9 bases. CDR3 residues: CASSYSKGIEKLFF. The CDR3 bases are TGTGCCAGCAGTTACTCGAAAGGGATTGAAAAACTGTTTTTT.

This chain links TRBV18 with TRBJ1-1; D possibly corresponds to TRBD1 (5 bases). CDR3 size: 14 residues. V lost 3 bases and J 4 bases, leaving 12 bases between the germline ends. CDR1 is KGHSH and CDR2 is LQKENI in the germline V gene. For the CDR3, the DNA is TGTGCCAGCTCACCCGAGGGGAAGGGCACTGAAGCTTTCTTT. It is translated as CASSPEGKGTEAFF.